These T cell receptor beta chains were read from a single sample in a study of T cells after yellow fever vaccination. A single record per CDR3 protein comes from TCRdb applying MiXCR to the 5' RACE reads. The sample holds 150,000 to 200,000 distinct CDR3 sequences, approximately 6.2% seen once. Material: CD4+ T cells sorted from PBMCs, obtained on the day of the first yellow fever vaccination. The receptors come from a man in his late teens or twenties who received the YFV17D yellow fever vaccine. The CDR3 runs from the conserved cysteine through the conserved F or W. A D gene is named only where the DNA matches it firmly. Only part of the rows carry a size: once, few, many, or a class if the clone is expanded.

clone_size	j_call	d_call	v_call	cdr3_nt	cdr3_aa
many	TRBJ2-1	TRBD1	TRBV2	TGTGCCAGCAGCGAGGACAGGAGCTCCTACAATGAGCAGTTCTTC	CASSEDRSSYNEQFF
few	TRBJ2-6	-	TRBV3-1	TGTGCCAGCAGCCCCACCTCGCGCAGGGTCAGGACTGGGGCCAACGTCCTGACTTTC	CASSPTSRRVRTGANVLTF
many	TRBJ2-1	-	TRBV2	TGTGCCAGCAGTGGATACGGAAATGAGCAGTTCTTC	CASSGYGNEQFF
few	TRBJ2-7	-	TRBV7-2	TGTGCCAGCAGCTTAGGACGAGGGGCCTACGAGCAGTACTTC	CASSLGRGAYEQYF
-	TRBJ2-5	TRBD1	TRBV24-1	TGTGCCACCAGTGAAACGGGACAGCACCAAGAGACCCAGTACTTC	CATSETGQHQETQYF
many	TRBJ2-5	-	TRBV2	TGTGCTCAGACAGGACAAGAGACCCAGTACTTC	CAQTGQETQYF
few	TRBJ2-5	-	TRBV6-1	TGTGCCAGCAGTGAAATTCCGGGGGCGGAACGAGAGACCCAGTACTTC	CASSEIPGAERETQYF
many	TRBJ2-1	-	TRBV7-9	TGTGCCAGCAGCTTCGGTACCGCAAGGGGAGGTGAGCAGTTCTTC	CASSFGTARGGEQFF
few	TRBJ1-5	-	TRBV6-2/TRBV6-3	TGTGCCAGCAGACCTCCCCTTCGGGGGGCTAGGAATCAGCCCCAGCATTTT	CASRPPLRGARNQPQHF
few	TRBJ1-5	-	TRBV11-2	TGTGCCAGCAGCCCCCGACCGGGGGCCGGTCAGCCCCAGCATTTT	CASSPRPGAGQPQHF
few	TRBJ1-1	-	TRBV4-2	TGTGCCAGCAGCCAAGATGACCGGGGGCGGACTGAAGCTTTCTTT	CASSQDDRGRTEAFF
once	TRBJ2-3	-	TRBV29-1	TGCAGTTGGGCGGCTAGTGGTGGTCGAGCTACGCAGTATTTT	CSWAASGGRATQYF
many	TRBJ2-2	-	TRBV4-2	TGTGCCAGCAGCCAAAGGGGGGAGTCCGGGGAGCTGTTTTTT	CASSQRGESGELFF
-	TRBJ1-1	-	TRBV18	TGTGCCAGCTCACCAGGGGATAGGCGACTTCTGGCTTTCTTT	CASSPGDRRLLAFF
-	TRBJ1-2	-	TRBV6-5	TGTGCCAGCAGTTACGGCCGGGGGGCGGTGGCTAACTATGGCTACACCTTC	CASSYGRGAVANYGYTF
many	TRBJ2-3	TRBD2	TRBV3-1	TGTGCCAGCAGCCGAAAGACTAGCGGTCACACAGATACGCAGTATTTT	CASSRKTSGHTDTQYF
few	TRBJ2-1	TRBD2	TRBV11-2	TGTGCCAGCAGCCCCATCCTAGGACTAGCGGGGGGGCGGGAGCAGTTCTTC	CASSPILGLAGGREQFF
few	TRBJ1-5	TRBD1	TRBV20-1	TGCAGTGCTACAGGACAGGGAGACAATCAGCCCCAGCATTTT	CSATGQGDNQPQHF
-	TRBJ2-7	-	TRBV11-2	TGTGCCAGCAGCCAAAGACAGGTGATCTACGAGCAGTACTTC	CASSQRQVIYEQYF